The 31 T cell receptor beta chains below come from one sample, sequenced in a study of T-cell reconstitution after alpha-beta-depleted transplantation in children. TCRbeta library construction was performed incorporating unique molecular identifiers. TCRdb re-derived calls from the PCR reads in MiXCR, one entry per CDR3 protein. The sample includes around 100,000 distinct CDR3 sequences, 7.5% to 9% of them seen just once. Sequencing used PBMCs, obtained before TCRalphabeta/CD19-depleted stem cell transplant. These receptor sequences come from a boy aged 2 to 10 with acute lymphoblastic leukemia, due to receive a stem cell transplant.

This clonotype was seen repeatedly, ten times or more. The genes are TRBV19 and TRBJ1-3; maybe TRBD1 (5 bases). From germline, CDR1 is LNHDA and CDR2 SQIVND (reference sequence). Trimming stripped 5 bases from V and 2 bases from J, with 7 bases between. This CDR3 contains 13 residues. The CDR3 DNA reads as TGTGCCAGTAGTCTGGGGCCTGGAAACACCATATATTTT. The encoded protein is CASSLGPGNTIYF.

The J gene is TRBJ2-7, the V gene TRBV6-5; TRBD2 might be the D (6 bases). V was trimmed by 0 bases and J by 5 bases, leaving 14 bases between them. CDR1 and CDR2 from the germline V gene are MNHEY and SVGAGI. The CDR3 extends over 15 amino acids. The CDR3, as DNA: TGTGCCAGCAGTTACTCCTTCCCGCGGGGAAACGAGCAGTACTTC. Translation: CASSYSFPRGNEQYF.

At least ten counts were recorded for this clonotype. The V call is TRBV12-3 or TRBV12-4, the J call TRBJ2-5, with D tentatively TRBD2 (5 bases). The CDR3 loop spans 14 amino acids. The ends were cut back, 7 bases at V and 5 bases at J, with 17 bases in the middle. The CDR3 DNA reads TGTGCCAGCAAACCGGCCCCTAGGGAGGAGACCCAGTACTTC. It yields the protein CASKPAPREETQYF.

V gene TRBV11-1 combines with J gene TRBJ2-1; 10 bases are a match to TRBD2. The CDR3 is 15 residues long. The V and J ends lost 5 bases and 5 bases, in that order; junction bases with no gene match: 6. CDR1 is SGHAT, CDR2 FQDESV, per germline (reference sequence). The chain's CDR3 is CASSQGLAVDNEQFF. CDR3 nucleotides: TGTGCCAGCAGCCAAGGACTAGCGGTGGACAATGAGCAGTTCTTC.

The chain uses TRBV5-6 and TRBJ2-5; 8 positions agree with TRBD1. The CDR3 is made up of 14 amino acids. Germline trimming cut 5 bases from V and 1 base from J; bases unmatched to any gene: 4. The germline V gene encodes CDR1 SGHDT and CDR2 YYEEEE. In DNA, the CDR3 is TGTGCCAGCAGGACGACAGGGGCCCAAGAGACCCAGTACTTC. As protein: CASRTTGAQETQYF.

The chain is built from TRBV20-1 and TRBJ2-1; 13 bases line up with TRBD2. V lost 6 bases to trimming and J lost 7 bases; unmatched junction nucleotides: 3. This CDR3 is built from 13 residues. CDR1 and CDR2 from the germline V gene are DFQATT and SNEGSKA (reference sequence). The CDR3 nucleotides are TGCAGTGCCACTAGCGGGGGGGGTAATGAGCAGTTCTTC. As protein: CSATSGGGNEQFF.

The chain joins TRBV20-1 to TRBJ1-5; D unresolved. CDR1 DFQATT and CDR2 SNEGSKA come from the germline V gene (reference sequence). The CDR3 runs 15 residues. The V gene lost 4 bases and the J gene lost 0 bases, with 13 bases spanning the gap. The CDR3 bases are TGCAGTGCTAACATAGCACCCTATAGCAATCAGCCCCAGCATTTT. This codes for CSANIAPYSNQPQHF.

This chain joins TRBV7-2 and TRBJ1-2; D possibly corresponds to TRBD1 (6 bases). Trimming removed 0 bases at V and 6 bases at J, with 11 bases between. This CDR3 is built from 14 residues. Germline lookup yields CDR1 SGHTA and CDR2 FQGNSA. CDR3 in DNA: TGTGCCAGCAGCTTAGCAGGGGGGAACGATGGCTACACCTTC. Translated, it gives CASSLAGGNDGYTF.

This clonotype has a handful of counts. This rearrangement joins TRBV3-1 to TRBJ1-5, with 10 bases fitting TRBD1. V was clipped by 3 bases and J by 1 base; unmatched bases: 9. Per the germline V gene, CDR1 is LGHDT and CDR2 is YNNKEL (reference sequence). The length of the CDR3 is 18 residues. CDR3 nucleotide sequence: TGTGCCAGCAGCCACCCGGGACAGGGGAGTGTGAGCAATCAGCCCCAGCATTTT. Protein sequence: CASSHPGQGSVSNQPQHF.

Only a few counts were recorded for this clonotype. V gene TRBV12-3 or TRBV12-4 combines with J gene TRBJ2-2; D is undetermined. This CDR3 has 15 residues. V lost 3 bases, J lost 0 bases, and 8 bases lay in between. CDR3 region: CASSLFATNTGELFF. CDR3 nucleotides: TGTGCCAGCAGTTTGTTCGCCACGAACACCGGGGAGCTGTTTTTT.

This clonotype has a count of ten or more. At one end the junction does not follow the germline gene, possibly because of a read error. The chain has TRBV7-2 and TRBJ2-5; D may be TRBD2 (6 bases). The CDR3 runs to 15 residues. Per germline, CDR1 SGHTA and CDR2 FQGNSA. The CDR3 bases are TGTGCCAGCAGACCCGGTGTGGGAGGTCAAGGGACCCAGTACTTC. Amino acid sequence: CASRPGVGGQGTQYF. The full variable domain, rest sourced from reference TRBV7-2 and TRBJ2-5, is GAGVSQSPSNKVTEKGKDVELRCDPISGHTALYWYRQSLGQGLEFLIYFQGNSAPDKSGLPSDRFSAERTGGSVSTLTIQRTQQEDSAVYLCASRPGVGGQGTQYFGPGTRLLVL.

Many counts were recorded for this clonotype. The CDR3 DNA reads TGTGCCAGCAGCCAAGCGGGACTAGCGGGGGGCGATGCGCAGTATTTT. As protein: CASSQAGLAGGDAQYF. The chain has TRBV4-2 and TRBJ2-3, with 15 bases fitting TRBD2. Germline V gives CDR1 LGHNA, CDR2 YNFKEQ. V was clipped by 1 base and J by 10 bases; unmatched bases: 6. This CDR3 is 16 amino acids long.

At least ten counts were recorded for this clonotype. The chain joins TRBV2 to TRBJ2-2, with unresolved D. The CDR3 is made up of 15 amino acids. Trimming took off 1 base at V and 4 bases at J, with 10 bases between the two ends. Per germline, CDR1 SNHLY and CDR2 FYNNEI. Here the CDR3 reads CASSEEGSSTGELFF. CDR3 coding DNA: TGTGCCAGCAGTGAAGAGGGAAGCAGCACCGGGGAGCTGTTTTTT.

This clonotype was counted at least ten times. The chain recombines TRBV20-1 with TRBJ2-3, with 12 bases lining up with TRBD2. In germline, CDR1 is DFQATT, CDR2 SNEGSKA (reference sequence). V gave up 5 bases and J gave up 6 bases; unmatched junction bases: 6. CDR3 length equals 14 residues. The CDR3 DNA is TGCAGTGCTGCTCTAGCGGGGGGGCTTGATACGCAGTATTTT. Translated: CSAALAGGLDTQYF.

This clonotype was observed a handful of times. This chain connects TRBV19 to TRBJ2-3; the match to TRBD2 covers 7 bases. Germline values: CDR1 LNHDA, CDR2 SQIVND (reference sequence). V was clipped by 4 bases and J by 0 bases; unmatched bases: 16. The CDR3 totals 19 residues. CDR3 residues: CASSKGLERGASSTDTQYF. CDR3 coding DNA: TGTGCCAGTAGTAAGGGGTTGGAGCGGGGCGCAAGTAGCACAGATACGCAGTATTTT.

This clonotype was seen at least ten times. The chain is built from TRBV20-1 and TRBJ2-1; D gene unclear. V lost 5 bases, J lost 8 bases, and 13 bases lay in between. The CDR3 has 12 amino acids. Germline V gene sequence: CDR1 DFQATT, CDR2 SNEGSKA (reference sequence). The CDR3 coding sequence is TGCAGTGCTGGCGGCAGGAAAGATGAGCAGTTCTTC. This translates into CSAGGRKDEQFF.

This clonotype was seen ten or more times. The chain couples TRBV18 to TRBJ2-3; D is ambiguous. The CDR3 contains 12 residues. V dropped 6 bases and J dropped 0 bases, with 4 bases sitting between them. Per germline, CDR1 KGHSH and CDR2 LQKENI. The CDR3 DNA reads TGTGCCAGCTCGAAGAGCACAGATACGCAGTATTTT. This encodes CASSKSTDTQYF.

This clonotype has only a few counts. This chain connects TRBV5-1 to TRBJ1-4; 10 bases line up with TRBD1. The germline V gene encodes CDR1 SGHRS and CDR2 YFSETQ. CDR3 size: 13 residues. V dropped 6 bases and J dropped 8; count of bases not matched to a gene: 4. The CDR3 DNA follows: TGCGCCAGCACGACAGGGGGCCGAGAAAAACTGTTTTTT. It specifies CASTTGGREKLFF.

This clonotype was counted many times. This sequence joins TRBV20-1 and TRBJ2-1; 7 bases are shared with TRBD2. V lost 6 bases to trimming and J lost 5 bases; unmatched junction nucleotides: 7. The CDR3 has 13 amino acids. Germline V lookup: CDR1 DFQATT, CDR2 SNEGSKA (reference sequence). The CDR3 DNA is TGCAGTGCCAAGCGGGACTCTGACAATGAGCAGTTCTTC. Residues: CSAKRDSDNEQFF.

This chain joins TRBV10-3 and TRBJ2-3; D unclear. Germline-derived CDR1 and CDR2 are ENHRY and SYGVKD. Trimming pared 4 bases from V and 2 bases from J, leaving 13 bases between. This CDR3 is built from 15 residues. As DNA, the CDR3 is TGTGCCATCAGTGCCGGAGACACGTCCACAGATACGCAGTATTTT. Translated, it gives CAISAGDTSTDTQYF.

This clonotype showed up just a few times. The chain uses TRBV7-2 and TRBJ2-1; D is unresolved. Looked up from germline, CDR1 is SGHTA and CDR2 is FQGNSA. V gave up 5 bases and J gave up 6 bases, with 20 bases separating them. The CDR3 runs to 16 residues. The CDR3 bases are TGTGCCAGCAGCGCTAACTGGGGTACTGCTTCCAATGAGCAGTTCTTC. Translating gives CASSANWGTASNEQFF.

The J gene is TRBJ2-6, the V gene TRBV4-2; 7 bases map to TRBD2. Unmatched junction bases numbered 3, after V lost 0 bases and J lost 4 bases. Germline V gives CDR1 LGHNA, CDR2 YNFKEQ. This CDR3 is built from 16 residues. CDR3 protein: CASSQDPGRGANVLTF. The CDR3 nucleotides are TGTGCCAGCAGCCAAGATCCCGGGAGGGGGGCCAACGTCCTGACTTTC.

This clonotype was counted at least ten times. The chain combines TRBV11-2 with TRBJ1-1; TRBD1 agrees at 7 bases. Germline values: CDR1 SGHAT, CDR2 FQNNGV. Germline trimming cut 3 bases from V and 5 bases from J; bases unmatched to any gene: 9. The CDR3 extends over 15 amino acids. DNA of the CDR3: TGTGCCAGCAGCTTTACAGGGGATGGAAGTACTGAAGCTTTCTTT. Protein sequence: CASSFTGDGSTEAFF.

The chain recombines TRBV6-1 with TRBJ2-7; TRBD1 is a possible D gene (6 bases). The CDR3 contains 15 residues. Germline V lookup: CDR1 MNHNS, CDR2 SASEGT. V was cut by 6 bases and J by 2 bases, with 17 bases left in between. The CDR3 DNA reads TGTGCCAGCAGACTACAGGGAGAGGGACCCTACGAGCAGTACTTC. Amino acid sequence: CASRLQGEGPYEQYF.

This clonotype was seen only a few times. V gene TRBV7-9 combines with J gene TRBJ1-2; D unresolved. This CDR3 spans 13 amino acids. Trimming left V 9 bases short and J 2 bases short, with 13 bases between. Germline values: CDR1 SEHNR, CDR2 FQNEAQ (reference sequence). The CDR3 bases are TGTGCCAGTCAAGCTTTAGGGAACTATGGCTACACCTTC. Translated, it gives CASQALGNYGYTF.

The sample holds many counts of this clonotype. The genes are TRBV6-2 or TRBV6-3 and TRBJ2-3; D perhaps matches TRBD1 (5 bases). Germline CDR1 is MNHEY and CDR2 is SVGEGT. V was pared by 5 bases and J by 0 bases, with 9 bases between. This CDR3 region has 14 residues. CDR3 residues: CASSPRESTDTQYF. DNA for the CDR3: TGTGCCAGCAGTCCCAGGGAAAGCACAGATACGCAGTATTTT.

This clonotype was recorded a few times. V is TRBV12-3 or TRBV12-4 and J is TRBJ1-1; D is undetermined. This CDR3 region has 12 residues. The ends were cut back, 5 bases at V and 3 bases at J, with 7 bases in the middle. CDR3 in DNA: TGTGCCAGCAGTCGAAGTCACACTGAAGCTTTCTTT. Residues: CASSRSHTEAFF.

The chain links TRBV9 to TRBJ2-7; possibly TRBD1 for D (6 bases). The V and J ends lost 7 bases and 5 bases respectively, with 16 bases between them. The germline V gene encodes CDR1 SGDLS and CDR2 YYNGEE. The CDR3 spans 13 residues. Written as DNA, the CDR3 is TGTGCCAGCGGGGGACACCGCGAGAACGAGCAGTACTTC. Protein product: CASGGHRENEQYF.

This clonotype was observed at least ten times. This sequence joins TRBV28 and TRBJ1-1; D gene uncertain. The CDR3 runs to 15 residues. Germline V CDR1 and CDR2: MDHEN, SYDVKM. With 5 bases removed from V and 5 bases from J, the gap between germline ends came to 18 bases. CDR3 residues: CASSLLDGRRTEAFF. The CDR3 nucleotides are TGTGCCAGCAGTCTACTTGATGGGCGGAGAACTGAAGCTTTCTTT.

The genes are TRBV11-2 and TRBJ2-2; D gene ambiguous. V was pared by 5 bases and J by 4 bases, with 11 bases between. CDR1 is SGHAT, CDR2 FQNNGV, per germline. The CDR3 runs 14 residues. The CDR3, as DNA: TGTGCCAGCAGCCCAAGTTTGGGCACCGGGGAGCTGTTTTTT. Its translation is CASSPSLGTGELFF.

This clonotype is medium-sized by share. The rearrangement joins TRBV19 to TRBJ2-1; possibly TRBD1 for D (5 bases). The CDR3 is 16 residues long. Trimming left V 8 bases short and J 2 bases short, with 19 bases between. Germline V lookup: CDR1 LNHDA, CDR2 SQIVND (reference sequence). DNA of the CDR3: TGTGCCAGTCATAAAGGGGCACTCGAAACCTACAATGAGCAGTTCTTC. This translates into CASHKGALETYNEQFF.